The clone carrying this TCR beta chain was found many times. According to the study, TCR beta libraries were built with iRepertoire HTBI primers and CDR3-region Arm-PCR. MiXCR, run by TCRdb on the multiplex PCR reads, gives a single entry per CDR3 protein. The data show about 220,000 distinct CDR3 sequences, roughly 20% seen once. V was pared by 6 bases and J by 7 bases, with 10 bases between. Per germline, CDR1 DFQATT and CDR2 SNEGSKA (reference sequence). The CDR3 runs 12 residues. The data were taken from a study of regulatory T cells in long-lasting Graves disease. This sample's time point: newly diagnosed GD, antithyroid drugs for less than 3 months. From PBMCs, RNA was extracted and then used to make the TCR library. Separately, the same data were catalogued under a study of T cells in Graves' hyperthyroidism and ophthalmopathy. That publication notes: Stable hyperthyroidism: no ophthalmopathy progression over 18 months of follow-up.

The V gene is TRBV20-1, the J gene TRBJ1-6; maybe TRBD1 (5 bases). The sequenced sample was peripheral blood mononuclear cells (PBMCs), obtained at new diagnosis, from a patient treated with antithyroid drugs. This TCR was recovered from a woman in her twenties or thirties with Graves disease. The CDR3 coding sequence is TGCAGTGCCACGGCAGGGAATTCACCCCTCCACTTT. Protein: CSATAGNSPLHF.